One and the same sample provided the 28 T cell receptor beta chains below, sequenced in a study of T cell responses to AZD1222 COVID-19 vaccine. Using immunoSEQ multiplex PCR, the repertoire was profiled, and TCRdb retains in-frame clones only, with some absent. Here the sample spans about 150,000 clones, roughly nine tenths being singletons. The sample in question was peripheral blood, obtained on day 0 of AZD1222 vaccination. The receptor set was obtained from an adult in good health.

The gene calls are TRBV28 and TRBJ1-6; 7 bases are a match to TRBD1. Germline V gene sequence: CDR1 MDHEN, CDR2 SYDVKM. The V and J ends lost 4 bases and 7 bases, in that order; junction bases with no gene match: 4. The CDR3 runs 14 residues. CDR3 coding DNA: TGTGCCAGCAGTTGGGGACAGCCAAATTCACCCCTCCACTTT. Translation gives CASSWGQPNSPLHF.

The chain has TRBV9 and TRBJ2-3; D unclear. The germline V gene has CDR1 SGDLS and CDR2 YYNGEE. This CDR3 spans 14 amino acids. The ends were cut back, 0 bases at V and 1 base at J, with 6 bases in the middle. CDR3 loop: CASSVVEGTDTQYF. The CDR3 DNA is TGTGCCAGCAGCGTAGTAGAGGGCACAGATACGCAGTATTTT.

This chain joins TRBV7-9 and TRBJ2-7; 10 positions agree with TRBD1. CDR1 is SEHNR, CDR2 FQNEAQ, per germline (reference sequence). This CDR3 is 14 amino acids long. V trimming: 5 bases; J trimming: 4 bases; junction bases outside the gene matches: 5. CDR3 protein: CASSLTGGMYEQYF. CDR3 nucleotides: TGTGCCAGCAGCCTGACAGGGGGCATGTACGAGCAGTACTTC.

This chain connects TRBV6-5 to TRBJ1-2, with D possibly being TRBD1 (5 bases). V lost 6 bases to trimming and J lost 8 bases, with 19 bases between them. Germline assignment: CDR1 MNHEY and CDR2 SVGAGI. The length of the CDR3 is 14 residues. This CDR3 is CASRAFPGLGGYTF. The CDR3 coding sequence is TGTGCCAGCAGAGCGTTTCCGGGACTTGGGGGCTACACCTTC.

The chain uses TRBV7-9 and TRBJ1-1; possibly TRBD1 for D (6 bases). The CDR3 contains 18 residues. Deletions cut 5 bases from V and 0 bases from J, with 22 bases between. From germline, CDR1 is SEHNR and CDR2 FQNEAQ (reference sequence). The CDR3 is CASSLKGLLTGMNTEAFF. DNA for the CDR3: TGTGCCAGCAGCCTAAAGGGACTGTTGACAGGAATGAACACTGAAGCTTTCTTT.

This clone was detected only once. The genes are TRBV19 and TRBJ1-5; no reliable D call. This CDR3 comprises 14 residues. From germline, CDR1 is LNHDA and CDR2 SQIVND (reference sequence). V was clipped by 5 bases and J by 0 bases, with 8 bases between them. CDR3 DNA: TGTGCCAGTAGTTTGGGCCGTAGCAATCAGCCCCAGCATTTT. Protein sequence: CASSLGRSNQPQHF.

The chain has TRBV27 and TRBJ2-7; the match to TRBD2 covers 8 bases. V shed 7 bases and J 2 bases; nucleotides not matched to a gene: 10. Germline loops: CDR1 MNHEY, CDR2 SMNVEV (reference sequence). CDR3 length: 15 residues. The CDR3: CASIERGLGAYEQYF. The CDR3 DNA sequence: TGTGCCAGCATCGAAAGGGGACTAGGGGCCTACGAGCAGTACTTC.

The chain recombines TRBV5-1 with TRBJ2-3; no definite D call. The V gene's germline CDR1 is SGHRS and CDR2 YFSETQ. Trimming stripped 6 bases from V and 3 bases from J, with 11 bases between. This CDR3 has 13 residues. CDR3 coding DNA: TGCGCCAGCACGGTCAGCTCAACAGATACGCAGTATTTT. The encoded protein is CASTVSSTDTQYF.

The DNA of the CDR3 is TGTGCCAGCAGAGCCCCCGATGGGCGGGAGGGGTCTGAGCAGTTCTTC. Its translation: CASRAPDGREGSEQFF. J is TRBJ2-1 and V is TRBV2; TRBD2 aligns across 9 bases. Trimming at V came to 6 bases and at J to 9 bases, leaving 15 bases not matched to a gene. CDR1 and CDR2 (germline): SNHLY, FYNNEI. CDR3 length: 16 residues.

This clone came up once. This chain links TRBV30 with TRBJ2-7; D perhaps matches TRBD1 (5 bases). With 2 bases removed from V and 5 bases from J, the gap between germline ends came to 10 bases. From germline, CDR1 is GTSNPN and CDR2 SVGIG (reference sequence). The CDR3 has 12 residues. CDR3 sequence reads: CAWSRGLHEQYF. CDR3 DNA: TGTGCCTGGAGTAGGGGATTGCACGAGCAGTACTTC. Variable domain in full (rest from reference TRBV30 and TRBJ2-7): SQTIHQWPATLVQPVGSPLSLECTVEGTSNPNLYWYRQAAGRGLQLLFYSVGIGQISSEVPQNLSASRPQDRQFILSSKKLLLSDSGFYLCAWSRGLHEQYFGPGTRLTVT.

The V gene is TRBV19, the J gene TRBJ1-5; D perhaps matches TRBD1 (5 bases). Trimming removed 8 bases from V and 7 bases from J, with 18 bases in between. The germline gives CDR1 LNHDA, CDR2 SQIVND (reference sequence). The CDR3 runs to 14 residues. The CDR3 spells CASLIPGHRQPQHF. The DNA for the CDR3 is TGTGCCAGTCTCATCCCCGGACATAGACAGCCCCAGCATTTT.

Only one count was recorded for this clone. The chain joins TRBV5-8 to TRBJ1-2, with 8 bases lining up with TRBD1. The CDR3 sequence is 13 residues long. V was pared by 0 bases and J by 8 bases, with 3 bases of the junction left unmatched. Germline CDR1 is SGHTS and CDR2 is YDEGEE. The CDR3 protein is CASSLGTGSGYTF. The CDR3 DNA reads as TGTGCCAGCAGCTTGGGGACAGGGAGCGGCTACACCTTC. Drawing the rest from reference TRBV5-8 and TRBJ1-2, the complete variable domain is EAGVTQSPTHLIKTRGQQATLRCSPISGHTSVYWYQQALGLGLQFLLWYDEGEERNRGNFPPRFSGRQFPNYSSELNVNALELEDSALYLCASSLGTGSGYTFGSGTRLTVV.

The J gene is TRBJ2-5, the V gene TRBV9; D is unresolved. Germline V CDR1 and CDR2: SGDLS, YYNGEE. Trimming took off 4 bases at V and 5 bases at J, with 9 bases between the two ends. The CDR3 has 12 residues. DNA for the CDR3: TGTGCCAGCAGCACGTTCGAGGAGACCCAGTACTTC. Amino acid sequence: CASSTFEETQYF.

The chain carries TRBV12-3 or TRBV12-4 and TRBJ2-2; D is uncertain. The V end lost 5 bases, the J end lost 6 bases, and 10 bases lay between the germline ends. CDR3 length equals 13 residues. CDR3 nucleotide sequence: TGTGCCAGCAGTCCCCGTTCCCCCGGGGAGCTGTTTTTT. Translated, it gives CASSPRSPGELFF.

This clone was seen only once. In DNA, the CDR3 is TGTGCCAGCAGCGTAGAGCTCCACACTGAAGCTTTCTTT. It encodes CASSVELHTEAFF. The chain recombines TRBV9 with TRBJ1-1, with D unresolved. Germline-derived CDR1 and CDR2 are SGDLS and YYNGEE. The CDR3 covers 13 residues. Trimming left V 0 bases short and J 3 bases short, with 6 bases between.

This chain connects TRBV28 to TRBJ1-6, with D uncertain. V was trimmed by 8 bases and J by 7 bases, leaving 12 bases between them. Germline V CDR1 and CDR2: MDHEN, SYDVKM. The CDR3 contains 13 residues. CDR3 nucleotides: TGTGCCAGCCTACCGACCCCGAATTCACCCCTCCACTTT. Protein sequence: CASLPTPNSPLHF.

The rearrangement links TRBV7-9 to TRBJ1-1, with 9 bases fitting TRBD1. The germline gives CDR1 SEHNR, CDR2 FQNEAQ (reference sequence). The CDR3 consists of 12 residues. J was trimmed by 10 bases and V by 6 bases; bases with no gene match: 6. The CDR3 here is CASSSQGARAFF. The CDR3 coding sequence is TGTGCCAGCAGTTCACAGGGGGCGCGAGCTTTCTTT.

This clone was counted a single time. The CDR3 protein is CSASGLRGYEQYF. The CDR3 DNA follows: TGCAGTGCTAGTGGGCTCAGGGGATACGAGCAGTACTTC. This chain links TRBV20-1 with TRBJ2-7; the D gene is possibly TRBD1 (6 bases). This CDR3 comprises 13 residues. Germline V gene data show CDR1 as DFQATT and CDR2 as SNEGSKA (reference sequence). V was pared by 3 bases and J by 4 bases, with 13 bases between.

The chain combines TRBV6-1 with TRBJ1-2; possible D gene TRBD1, 5 bases. The germline V gene has CDR1 MNHNS and CDR2 SASEGT. V shed 2 bases and J shed 8 bases, with 12 bases lying between them. The CDR3 covers 13 residues. The CDR3 nucleotides read TGTGCCAGCAGTGAATCGGGGGAAGGAGGCTACACCTTC. Amino acids: CASSESGEGGYTF.

CDR3 nucleotides: TGTGCCAGCAGTGACTACAGGGCCGACACTGAAGCTTTCTTT. It specifies CASSDYRADTEAFF. The V and J genes are TRBV25-1 and TRBJ1-1, with a possible D match to TRBD1 (6 bases). This CDR3 has 14 residues. CDR1 and CDR2 (germline): MGHDK, SYGVNS. Trimming stripped 3 bases from V and 3 bases from J, with 11 bases between.

The V gene is TRBV6-2 or TRBV6-3, the J gene TRBJ1-5, with D unresolved. V lost 4 bases and J 1 base, leaving 11 bases between the germline ends. The CDR3 sequence is 15 residues long. In germline, CDR1 is MNHEY, CDR2 SVGEGT. CDR3 nucleotide sequence: TGTGCCAGCAGTTCCTCCCCGGACAGCAATCAGCCCCAGCATTTT. Encoded protein: CASSSSPDSNQPQHF.

The rearrangement links TRBV6-2 or TRBV6-3 to TRBJ2-1; D possibly corresponds to TRBD1 (6 bases). Trimming took 0 bases from V and 8 from J, leaving 11 bases between them. Germline V gene lookup returns CDR1 MNHEY and CDR2 SVGEGT. The CDR3 has 14 amino acids. The CDR3 reads CASSYSGATDEQFF. CDR3 in DNA: TGTGCCAGCAGTTACTCGGGGGCAACCGATGAGCAGTTCTTC.

The rearrangement uses TRBV28 and TRBJ2-4, with 8 nucleotides matching TRBD1. The CDR3 runs 13 residues. With V trimmed by 6 bases and J by 11 bases, 9 bases remained unmatched. Germline lookup yields CDR1 MDHEN and CDR2 SYDVKM. CDR3 nucleotide sequence: TGTGCCAGCAGGCTGACAGGGGCCCGCGTTCAGTACTTC. It codes for CASRLTGARVQYF.

This chain joins TRBV5-1 and TRBJ1-1, with 7 positions matching TRBD1. This CDR3 has 16 amino acids. Per germline, CDR1 SGHRS and CDR2 YFSETQ. V lost 4 bases to trimming and J lost 5 bases; unmatched junction nucleotides: 14. CDR3 protein: CASSTWLQGGHTEAFF. In DNA, the CDR3 is TGCGCCAGCAGCACCTGGCTTCAGGGGGGCCATACTGAAGCTTTCTTT. Drawing the rest from reference TRBV5-1 and TRBJ1-1, the complete variable domain is KAGVTQTPRYLIKTRGQQVTLSCSPISGHRSVSWYQQTPGQGLQFLFEYFSETQRNKGNFPGRFSGRQFSNSRSEMNVSTLELGDSALYLCASSTWLQGGHTEAFFGQGTRLTVV.

The chain has TRBV6-6 and TRBJ2-7; unclear D gene. V was clipped by 5 bases and J by 6 bases, with 14 bases between them. This CDR3 spans 13 amino acids. The germline gives CDR1 MNHNY, CDR2 SVGAGI (reference sequence). CDR3: CASSPISYGEQYF. The CDR3 region has the DNA TGTGCCAGCAGTCCCATTTCGTACGGCGAGCAGTACTTC.

In this sample, this clone turned up once. V is TRBV27 and J is TRBJ1-6, with D uncertain. CDR3 length: 13 amino acids. Germline lookup yields CDR1 MNHEY and CDR2 SMNVEV (reference sequence). V was clipped by 7 bases and J by 7 bases, with 11 bases between them. CDR3 amino acids: CASTEGRNSPLHF. The CDR3 region has the DNA TGTGCCAGCACGGAGGGTAGGAATTCACCCCTCCACTTT.

This sequence joins TRBV19 and TRBJ2-1, with 7 bases that match TRBD2. The junction had 4 bases not matched to a gene; V was cut back by 4 bases and J by 1 base. This CDR3 comprises 15 residues. CDR1 is LNHDA, CDR2 SQIVND, per germline (reference sequence). CDR3 loop: CASSRGLPSYNEQFF. Written as DNA, the CDR3 is TGTGCCAGTAGTAGGGGACTACCTTCCTACAATGAGCAGTTCTTC.

This clone was detected once. This chain links TRBV2 with TRBJ1-2, with 11 nucleotides matching TRBD1. V was pared by 2 bases and J by 8 bases, with 7 bases of the junction left unmatched. Germline V lookup: CDR1 SNHLY, CDR2 FYNNEI. The CDR3 consists of 15 residues. The CDR3 DNA reads TGTGCCAGCAGTGAATACGGACAGGGGGCTCGAGGCTACACCTTC. This translates into CASSEYGQGARGYTF.